Listed here are 20 T cell receptor beta chains from one sample, sequenced in a study of T cells in Graves' hyperthyroidism and ophthalmopathy. What was amplified from RNA transcripts were TCR beta CDR3 regions. Using the HTBI primer set, a first-round RT-PCR was run on the TCR CDR3. MiXCR was run by TCRdb on the multiplex PCR reads, yielding one entry per CDR3 protein. The table shows approximately 330,000 distinct CDR3 sequences, with 21% occurring only once. The sample taken for sequencing was blood. These receptors were collected from a woman aged 50 to 60 with Graves' hyperthyroidism.

This clonotype was seen ten or more times. The J gene is TRBJ2-7, the V gene TRBV28, with 11 bases fitting TRBD1. V lost 6 bases, J lost 4 bases, and 2 bases stayed unmatched. The germline V gene encodes CDR1 MDHEN and CDR2 SYDVKM. The CDR3 runs 13 residues. The CDR3 nucleotides read TGTGCCAGCAGGGACAGGGGGCAATACGAGCAGTACTTC. It encodes CASRDRGQYEQYF.

In the case of this clonotype: A much larger clone lies a single base off, so this may be a read error. The CDR3 sequence: CAAQTNNEQFF. The CDR3 DNA reads TGTGCCGCACAAACTAACAATGAGCAGTTCTTC. V usage is TRBV10-3 and J usage is TRBJ2-1; D gene unclear. V was cut by 11 bases and J by 5 bases, with 10 bases left in between. This CDR3 is built from 11 residues. In germline, CDR1 is ENHRY, CDR2 SYGVKD.

This chain connects TRBV30 to TRBJ1-6, with 7 bases identical to TRBD1. With 3 bases clipped from V and 10 bases from J, the junction kept 9 bases outside the gene matches. Germline values: CDR1 GTSNPN, CDR2 SVGIG (reference sequence). CDR3 length: 14 residues. The CDR3 loop reads CAWSRQGRFSPLHF. The CDR3 coding sequence is TGTGCCTGGAGCAGACAGGGAAGGTTCTCACCCCTCCACTTT.

This clonotype was detected ten times or more. The chain recombines TRBV29-1 with TRBJ1-1; D uncertain. The germline V and J ends were trimmed by 0 bases and 1 base, with 9 bases remaining between them. This CDR3 spans 14 amino acids. Looked up from germline, CDR1 is SQVTM and CDR2 is ANQGSEA. CDR3 protein: CSVEEGSRNTEAFF. The CDR3 bases are TGCAGCGTTGAAGAGGGGAGCCGGAACACTGAAGCTTTCTTT. The full variable domain, completed using reference TRBV29-1 and TRBJ1-1, is SAVISQKPSRDICQRGTSLTIQCQVDSQVTMMFWYRQQPGQSLTLIATANQGSEATYESGFVIDKFPISRPNLTFSTLTVSNMSPEDSSIYLCSVEEGSRNTEAFFGQGTRLTVV.

This clonotype has ten or more counts. The DNA for the CDR3 is TGTGCCAGCAGCCTGGGACAGGGGTTATTCAATGAGCAGTTCTTC. Residues: CASSLGQGLFNEQFF. The V and J genes are TRBV11-3 and TRBJ2-1; the match to TRBD1 covers 10 bases. The trim removed 5 bases at V and 6 bases at J, leaving 7 bases unmatched. Per the germline V gene, CDR1 is SGHNT and CDR2 is YENEEA. This CDR3 has 15 amino acids.

The chain combines TRBV12-3 or TRBV12-4 with TRBJ2-1; possible D gene TRBD2, 5 bases. This CDR3 is built from 17 residues. V lost 6 bases and J lost 5, with 23 bases in between. The DNA of the CDR3 is TGTGCCAGCAGCTTATCCCCGGGATCTTCGACACACAATGAGCAGTTCTTC. Protein product: CASSLSPGSSTHNEQFF.

A few counts support this clonotype. Relative to the germline gene, one junction end is altered; a read error may explain this. This chain links TRBV19 with TRBJ1-6, with TRBD1 identical over 9 bases. Germline V gene lookup returns CDR1 LNHDA and CDR2 SQIVND (reference sequence). The CDR3 is made up of 16 amino acids. CDR3 in amino acids: CASSRFEGQGNPPLHF. The CDR3 nucleotides read TGTGCCAGTAGCCGATTTGAGGGACAGGGTAATCCACCCCTCCACTTT.

V is TRBV28 and J is TRBJ2-1, with D tentatively TRBD2 (5 bases). The CDR3 extends over 14 amino acids. CDR1 is MDHEN and CDR2 is SYDVKM in the germline V gene. V lost 6 bases and J lost 8, with 17 bases in between. CDR3 amino acids: CASSQAKTRDEQFF. CDR3 bases: TGTGCCAGCAGCCAAGCCAAAACGAGGGATGAGCAGTTCTTC.

The V gene is TRBV4-2, the J gene TRBJ1-1; TRBD1 is a possible D gene (6 bases). Germline V gene lookup returns CDR1 LGHNA and CDR2 YNFKEQ. The V gene lost 4 bases and the J gene lost 3 bases, with 15 bases spanning the gap. The CDR3 runs 15 residues. In DNA form, the CDR3 reads TGTGCCAGCAGCCCCCGATGGGGGGCCCACACTGAAGCTTTCTTT. It specifies CASSPRWGAHTEAFF.

V and J are TRBV4-1 and TRBJ1-1; no clear D. With 2 bases removed from V and 3 bases from J, the gap between germline ends came to 10 bases. This CDR3 comprises 14 residues. The germline V gene encodes CDR1 MGHRA and CDR2 YSYEKL. The DNA of the CDR3 is TGCGCCAGCAGCCAAAGTACAGCTGACACTGAAGCTTTCTTT. It codes for CASSQSTADTEAFF.

This clonotype has at least ten counts. V usage is TRBV28 and J usage is TRBJ2-5; TRBD2 matches at 11 bases. Per germline, CDR1 MDHEN and CDR2 SYDVKM. The CDR3 contains 11 residues. Trimming cost V 6 bases and J 12 bases; bases outside gene matches: 3. CDR3: CASRLAGVEYF. CDR3 nucleotide sequence: TGTGCCAGCAGACTAGCGGGAGTGGAGTACTTC.

In this sample, this clonotype turned up many times. The chain is built from TRBV28 and TRBJ2-7; D assignment may be TRBD1 or TRBD2 (5 bases each). Between the trimmed V and J ends, which lost 2 bases and 1 base, there was a span of 9 bases. This CDR3 comprises 14 residues. Germline assignment: CDR1 MDHEN and CDR2 SYDVKM. The CDR3 region has the DNA TGTGCCAGCAGTTTAAGGGGAGTGTCCTACGAGCAGTACTTC. Its protein is CASSLRGVSYEQYF.

This clonotype was observed at least ten times. This chain uses TRBV20-1 with TRBJ1-5; 8 bases map to TRBD1. This CDR3 spans 15 amino acids. Germline-derived CDR1 and CDR2 are DFQATT and SNEGSKA (reference sequence). The V gene end was trimmed by 1 base and the J gene end by 6 bases; junction bases not matched to a gene: 8. CDR3 in amino acids: CSARADGTGRQPQHF. CDR3 coding DNA: TGCAGTGCTAGAGCCGACGGGACAGGTCGTCAGCCCCAGCATTTT.

There are many counts of this clonotype. V is TRBV20-1 and J is TRBJ2-7; 8 nucleotides match TRBD2. Germline V gives CDR1 DFQATT, CDR2 SNEGSKA (reference sequence). The CDR3 loop spans 13 amino acids. The V gene end was trimmed by 7 bases and the J gene end by 2 bases; junction bases not matched to a gene: 7. CDR3 loop: CSGVSGGAYEQYF. The CDR3 DNA sequence: TGCAGTGGGGTTTCGGGGGGGGCCTACGAGCAGTACTTC.

This clonotype was seen many times. The genes are TRBV6-1 and TRBJ2-7; TRBD2 agrees at 8 bases. J was trimmed by 2 bases and V by 10 bases; bases with no gene match: 25. CDR1 is MNHNS and CDR2 is SASEGT in the germline V gene. The CDR3 contains 19 residues. CDR3 DNA: TGTGCCACCTGTCCCCGTGCGCAGTCGGAGAGCGGGAGCCCCTACGAGCAGTACTTC. Translated: CATCPRAQSESGSPYEQYF.

With respect to this clonotype: A much more abundant neighbour one base away suggests this may be a read error. The J gene is TRBJ1-1, the V gene TRBV29-1; a possible D gene is TRBD1 (5 bases). Trimming removed 7 bases from V and 1 base from J, with 19 bases in between. The germline gives CDR1 SQVTM, CDR2 ANQGSEA. CDR3 length equals 15 residues. The CDR3 DNA reads as TGCAGCGCCCAGAGAAGGGGTCATGGGAACACTGAAGCTTTCTTT. Encoded protein: CSAQRRGHGNTEAFF.

This clonotype was seen many times. V is TRBV24-1 and J is TRBJ2-7; D possibly corresponds to TRBD2 (6 bases). V lost 5 bases, J lost 5 bases, and 12 bases lay in between. CDR3 length equals 13 residues. Per germline, CDR1 KGHDR and CDR2 SFDVKD. The CDR3 DNA sequence: TGTGCCACCAGTGCGGCGGGGCATGACGAGCAGTACTTC. It translates to CATSAAGHDEQYF.

In this sample, this clonotype turned up many times. This sequence joins TRBV7-8 and TRBJ2-7, with 7 positions matching TRBD1. Unmatched junction bases numbered 8, after V lost 6 bases and J lost 0 bases. Germline V gene lookup returns CDR1 SGHVS and CDR2 FQNEAQ. The CDR3 consists of 15 residues. The chain's CDR3 is CASSPTGDSSYEQYF. DNA of the CDR3: TGTGCCAGCAGTCCGACCGGGGACAGCTCCTACGAGCAGTACTTC.

The rearrangement links TRBV12-3 or TRBV12-4 to TRBJ2-5; 16 nucleotides align to TRBD2. V shed 5 bases, J shed 4 bases, and the junction held 13 bases outside the gene matches. The CDR3 is 19 amino acids. The CDR3 is CASSPPGTSGGAWRETQYF. CDR3 coding DNA: TGTGCCAGCAGTCCCCCGGGGACTAGCGGGGGGGCCTGGAGAGAGACCCAGTACTTC.

This clonotype was counted ten times or more. V is TRBV7-9 and J is TRBJ2-1, with TRBD2 matching over 7 bases. With V trimmed by 3 bases and J by 0 bases, 11 bases remained unmatched. Germline CDR1 SEHNR, CDR2 FQNEAQ (reference sequence). The CDR3 is 18 amino acids. CDR3 protein: CASSLREIPVSSYNEQFF. The CDR3 DNA follows: TGTGCCAGCAGCTTGCGGGAGATCCCCGTTAGCTCCTACAATGAGCAGTTCTTC.